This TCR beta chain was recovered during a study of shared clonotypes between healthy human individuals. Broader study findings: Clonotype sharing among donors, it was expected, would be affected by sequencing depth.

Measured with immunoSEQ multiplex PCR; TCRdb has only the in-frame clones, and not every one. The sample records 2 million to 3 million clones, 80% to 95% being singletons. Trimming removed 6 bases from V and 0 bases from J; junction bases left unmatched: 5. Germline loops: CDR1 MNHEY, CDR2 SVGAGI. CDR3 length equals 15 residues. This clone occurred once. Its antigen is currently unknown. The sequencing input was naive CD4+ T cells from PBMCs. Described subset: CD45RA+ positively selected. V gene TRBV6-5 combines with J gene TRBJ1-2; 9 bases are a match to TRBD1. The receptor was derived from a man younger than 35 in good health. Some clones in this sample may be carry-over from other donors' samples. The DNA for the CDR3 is TGTGCCAGCAGACCGACAGGGGGAGCTAACTATGGCTACACCTTC. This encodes CASRPTGGANYGYTF.